The source of this TCR beta chain is a study of blood T cell repertoires in COVID-19. About the study: Sources were T cells, B-cell-depleted T cells, or PBMCs; the material itself was cDNA or gDNA.

The CDR3 contains 16 residues. V lost 3 bases and J 0 bases, leaving 13 bases between the germline ends. Germline V gives CDR1 LNHDA, CDR2 SQIVND (reference sequence). Method: immunoSEQ multiplex PCR; TCRdb's copy keeps in-frame clones and lacks some. Of roughly 100,000 clones detected, roughly 86% appear once; the ten largest clones hold roughly 27%. This chain links TRBV19 with TRBJ2-3; no definite D call. Sequencing input: peripheral blood. This TCR derives from a human donor in a cohort sampled during active COVID-19. CDR3: CASSIGQPSSTDTQYF. The CDR3 nucleotides read TGTGCCAGTAGTATTGGGCAACCGTCTAGCACAGATACGCAGTATTTT. The full variable domain, in which reference TRBV19 and TRBJ2-3 provide the parts outside the CDR3, is DGGITQSPKYLFRKEGQNVTLSCEQNLNHDAMYWYRQDPGQGLRLIYYSQIVNDFQKGDIAEGYSVSREKKESFPLTVTSAQKNPTAFYLCASSIGQPSSTDTQYFGPGTRLTVL.